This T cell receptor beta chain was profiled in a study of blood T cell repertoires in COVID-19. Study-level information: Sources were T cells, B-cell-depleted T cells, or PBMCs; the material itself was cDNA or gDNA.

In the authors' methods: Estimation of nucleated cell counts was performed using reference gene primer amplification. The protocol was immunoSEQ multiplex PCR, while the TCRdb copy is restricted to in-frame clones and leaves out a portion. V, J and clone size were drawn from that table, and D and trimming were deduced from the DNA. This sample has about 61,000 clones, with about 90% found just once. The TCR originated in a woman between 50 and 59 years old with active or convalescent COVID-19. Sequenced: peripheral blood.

CDR3 nucleotide sequence: TGCGCCAGCAGCCAAGATGCGGGGTCAAGGCAGACCCAGTACTTC. Protein: CASSQDAGSRQTQYF. This sequence joins TRBV4-1 and TRBJ2-5; tentatively, D is TRBD2 (6 bases). The germline gives CDR1 MGHRA, CDR2 YSYEKL. V gave up 0 bases and J gave up 6 bases, with 14 bases separating them. The CDR3 length is 15 residues.